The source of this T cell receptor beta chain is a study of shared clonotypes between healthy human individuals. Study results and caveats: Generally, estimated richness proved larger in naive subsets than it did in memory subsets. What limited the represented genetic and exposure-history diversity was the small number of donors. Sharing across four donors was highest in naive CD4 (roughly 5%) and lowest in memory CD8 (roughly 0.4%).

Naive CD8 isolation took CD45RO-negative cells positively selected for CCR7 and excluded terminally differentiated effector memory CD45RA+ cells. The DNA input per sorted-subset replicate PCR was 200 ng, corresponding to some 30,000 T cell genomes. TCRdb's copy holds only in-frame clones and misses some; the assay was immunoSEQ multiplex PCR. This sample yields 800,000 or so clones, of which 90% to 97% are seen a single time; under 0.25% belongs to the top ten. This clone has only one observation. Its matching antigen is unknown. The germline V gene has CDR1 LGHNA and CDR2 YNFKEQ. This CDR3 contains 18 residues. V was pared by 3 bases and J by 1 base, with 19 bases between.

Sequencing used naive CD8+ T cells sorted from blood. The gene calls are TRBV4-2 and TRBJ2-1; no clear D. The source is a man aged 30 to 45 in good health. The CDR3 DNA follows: TGTGCCAGCAGCCATACGGACGCTCCTATGGGATCCTACAATGAGCAGTTCTTC. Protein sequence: CASSHTDAPMGSYNEQFF.